These 5 T cell receptor beta chains originate from one sample sequenced in a study of T cell responses to AZD1222 COVID-19 vaccine. The assay was immunoSEQ multiplex PCR, and TCRdb's table has in-frame clones only and misses some. The sample holds around 130,000 clones, approximately 91% seen once. The specimen comprised peripheral blood, sampled 28 days after the second AZD1222 dose. These receptors were taken from an adult who received the AZD1222 COVID-19 vaccine.

The rearrangement links TRBV6-2 or TRBV6-3 to TRBJ2-5; unclear D gene. Germline V gene lookup returns CDR1 MNHEY and CDR2 SVGEGT. The CDR3 has 13 amino acids. The germline V and J ends were trimmed by 2 bases and 4 bases, with 8 bases remaining between them. CDR3 sequence: CASSYQELETQYF. Here the CDR3 DNA reads TGTGCCAGCAGTTACCAGGAATTAGAGACCCAGTACTTC.

This clone was detected once. This sequence joins TRBV2 and TRBJ1-4; 10 nucleotides match TRBD1. CDR3 length: 14 residues. V lost 4 bases, J lost 7 bases, and 3 bases stayed unmatched. From germline, CDR1 is SNHLY and CDR2 FYNNEI. CDR3 in amino acids: CASSVTGGGEKLFF. The CDR3 DNA reads TGTGCCAGCAGTGTGACAGGGGGCGGTGAAAAACTGTTTTTT.

The chain combines TRBV6-5 with TRBJ1-3; the D gene is possibly TRBD1 (5 bases). CDR3 length: 14 amino acids. The germline CDR1 and CDR2 sequences are MNHEY and SVGAGI. V shed 5 bases and J shed 8 bases, with 16 bases lying between them. CDR3 loop: CASSRAGSGDTIYF. The CDR3 region has the DNA TGTGCCAGCAGTAGGGCAGGGTCTGGTGACACCATATATTTT.

The chain links TRBV10-2 to TRBJ2-1; D remains ambiguous. Deletions cut 2 bases from V and 8 bases from J, with 16 bases between. Germline V gene lookup returns CDR1 WSHSY and CDR2 SAAADI. This CDR3 spans 15 amino acids. CDR3 coding DNA: TGCGCCAGCAGTGAGCAAGGCTCCACCCGGTATGAGCAGTTCTTC. As protein: CASSEQGSTRYEQFF.

Here the CDR3 reads CASSLGLSTDTQYF. The DNA of the CDR3 is TGTGCCAGCAGCTTAGGGCTGAGCACAGATACGCAGTATTTT. The chain employs TRBV7-9 and TRBJ2-3, with D unresolved. The germline CDR1 and CDR2 sequences are SEHNR and FQNEAQ (reference sequence). V gave up 1 base and J gave up 0 bases, with 5 bases separating them. The CDR3 loop spans 14 amino acids.